The rows below give T cell receptor beta chains drawn from one sample of a study of metastatic and nonmetastatic thyroid tumors. Via MiXCR, TCRdb re-called the PCR reads. Here the sample spans some 21,000 clones, around 30% being singletons. Sequencing input: tumor tissue. The receptors were sampled from a female donor with papillary thyroid cancer or a benign thyroid nodule (not recorded which). Some clones in this sample may be carry-over from other donors' samples. The CDR3 runs from the conserved cysteine through the conserved F or W. A D gene is named only where the DNA matches it firmly. The size entry is marked missing in some rows and otherwise reads once, few, many or a size class.

j_call: TRBJ1-1; v_call: TRBV6-6; d_call: TRBD1; clone_size: NA; cdr3_aa: CASSYQGVNTEAFF; cdr3_nt: TGTGCCAGCAGTTATCAGGGGGTAAACACTGAAGCTTTCTTT
j_call: TRBJ2-7; v_call: TRBV28; d_call: TRBD1; clone_size: few; cdr3_aa: CASSTRDSTYEQYF; cdr3_nt: TGTGCCAGCAGTACTCGGGACAGTACCTACGAGCAGTACTTC
j_call: TRBJ2-1; v_call: TRBV6-7; d_call: TRBD1; clone_size: NA; cdr3_aa: CASSQPPDRRVVYNEHFF; cdr3_nt: TGTGCCAGCAGTCAGCCCCCGGACAGGCGGGTGGTTTACAATGAGCATTTCTTC
j_call: TRBJ2-1; v_call: TRBV6-2/TRBV6-3; d_call: NA; clone_size: few; cdr3_aa: CASSYSNGGHEQFF; cdr3_nt: TGTGCCAGCAGTTACTCGAATGGTGGCCATGAGCAGTTCTTC
j_call: TRBJ2-7; v_call: TRBV28; d_call: NA; clone_size: NA; cdr3_aa: CASSLTRGRYEQYF; cdr3_nt: TGTGCCAGCAGTTTAACGAGGGGGAGGTACGAGCAGTACTTC
j_call: TRBJ2-1; v_call: TRBV6-1; d_call: NA; clone_size: medium-sized; cdr3_aa: CASSVDLRGPYNEQFF; cdr3_nt: TGTGCCAGCAGTGTGGACTTGCGGGGGCCCTACAATGAGCAGTTCTTC
j_call: TRBJ1-2; v_call: TRBV7-9; d_call: NA; clone_size: medium-sized; cdr3_aa: CASSKDSGGYTF; cdr3_nt: TGTGCCAGCAGCAAAGACAGTGGAGGCTACACCTTC
j_call: TRBJ2-1; v_call: TRBV7-8; d_call: TRBD1; clone_size: many; cdr3_aa: CASSLALGQGVNEQFF; cdr3_nt: TGTGCCAGCAGCTTAGCCTTGGGACAGGGTGTCAATGAGCAGTTCTTC
j_call: TRBJ2-7; v_call: TRBV20-1; d_call: NA; clone_size: medium-sized; cdr3_aa: CSADGRGYEQYF; cdr3_nt: TGCAGTGCTGATGGCAGGGGTTACGAGCAGTACTTC
j_call: TRBJ2-7; v_call: TRBV6-1; d_call: TRBD1; clone_size: few; cdr3_aa: CSIKHRGNDEQYF; cdr3_nt: TGTTCCATCAAACACAGGGGGAACGACGAGCAGTACTTC
j_call: TRBJ2-7; v_call: TRBV7-8; d_call: NA; clone_size: few; cdr3_aa: CASSLSTNEQYF; cdr3_nt: TGTGCCAGCAGCTTATCCACAAACGAGCAGTACTTC
j_call: TRBJ2-6; v_call: TRBV6-1; d_call: NA; clone_size: medium-sized; cdr3_aa: CASSEVGINSGANVLTF; cdr3_nt: TGTGCCAGCAGTGAAGTCGGAATAAACTCTGGGGCCAACGTCCTGACTTTC
j_call: TRBJ2-7; v_call: TRBV11-3; d_call: TRBD1; clone_size: NA; cdr3_aa: CASSKGQGAYEQYF; cdr3_nt: TGTGCCAGCAGCAAAGGACAGGGGGCCTACGAGCAGTACTTC
j_call: TRBJ2-1; v_call: TRBV11-2; d_call: NA; clone_size: NA; cdr3_aa: CANSAGWARLGEQFF; cdr3_nt: TGTGCCAACAGCGCGGGCTGGGCCCGACTAGGAGAGCAGTTCTTC
j_call: TRBJ2-1; v_call: TRBV30; d_call: TRBD1; clone_size: many; cdr3_aa: CAWRTGGVNEQFF; cdr3_nt: TGTGCCTGGAGGACAGGGGGCGTCAATGAGCAGTTCTTC
j_call: TRBJ2-1; v_call: TRBV5-1; d_call: TRBD2; clone_size: NA; cdr3_aa: CASSPLRSGSGEQFF; cdr3_nt: TGCGCCAGCAGCCCCCTTAGGAGCGGGAGCGGTGAGCAGTTCTTC
j_call: TRBJ1-1; v_call: TRBV7-8; d_call: NA; clone_size: NA; cdr3_aa: CASRRNMNTEAFF; cdr3_nt: TGTGCCAGCAGGAGAAATATGAACACTGAAGCTTTCTTT
j_call: TRBJ2-1; v_call: TRBV4-1; d_call: NA; clone_size: many; cdr3_aa: CASSLPKGRLSNEQFF; cdr3_nt: TGCGCCAGCAGCCTCCCTAAGGGTCGACTCTCCAATGAGCAGTTCTTC
j_call: TRBJ1-1; v_call: TRBV18; d_call: NA; clone_size: many; cdr3_aa: CASSPGLNTEAFF; cdr3_nt: TGTGCCAGCTCACCAGGGCTGAACACTGAAGCTTTCTTT
j_call: TRBJ2-7; v_call: TRBV11-2; d_call: TRBD2; clone_size: few; cdr3_aa: CASSYTSGLAGDRREQYF; cdr3_nt: TGTGCCAGCAGCTACACATCGGGACTAGCGGGAGATAGGCGCGAGCAGTACTTC
j_call: TRBJ2-5; v_call: TRBV20-1; d_call: NA; clone_size: NA; cdr3_aa: CSARVGWGNQETQYF; cdr3_nt: TGCAGTGCTAGAGTCGGCTGGGGTAACCAAGAGACCCAGTACTTC
j_call: TRBJ1-1; v_call: TRBV6-1; d_call: NA; clone_size: many; cdr3_aa: CASSVDIYGGLGDEAFF; cdr3_nt: TGTGCCAGCAGTGTGGACATTTATGGGGGCTTGGGGGATGAAGCTTTCTTT
j_call: TRBJ1-1; v_call: TRBV11-2; d_call: NA; clone_size: NA; cdr3_aa: CASSLGVTEAFF; cdr3_nt: TGTGCCAGCAGCTTAGGGGTTACTGAAGCTTTCTTT
j_call: TRBJ1-1; v_call: TRBV12-3/TRBV12-4; d_call: NA; clone_size: medium-sized; cdr3_aa: CASSLQGGGTEAFF; cdr3_nt: TGTGCCAGCAGCCTACAGGGTGGAGGAACTGAAGCTTTCTTT
j_call: TRBJ1-4; v_call: TRBV6-5; d_call: NA; clone_size: many; cdr3_aa: CASSYNGNNEKLFF; cdr3_nt: TGTGCCAGCAGTTATAACGGGAACAATGAAAAACTGTTTTTT
j_call: TRBJ2-3; v_call: TRBV9; d_call: TRBD2; clone_size: NA; cdr3_aa: CASSAGTSVTDTQYF; cdr3_nt: TGTGCCAGCAGCGCTGGGACTAGCGTCACAGATACGCAGTATTTT
j_call: TRBJ1-2; v_call: TRBV15; d_call: NA; clone_size: few; cdr3_aa: CASSSLYLNYGYTF; cdr3_nt: TGTGCCTCCAGCAGCCTATATCTTAACTATGGCTACACCTTC
j_call: TRBJ1-4; v_call: TRBV2; d_call: TRBD1; clone_size: many; cdr3_aa: CASSQTGTGEKLFF; cdr3_nt: TGTGCCAGCAGCCAGACAGGGACCGGCGAAAAACTGTTTTTT
j_call: TRBJ2-3; v_call: TRBV6-2/TRBV6-3; d_call: NA; clone_size: many; cdr3_aa: CASSYSRTHTQYF; cdr3_nt: TGTGCCAGCAGTTACTCTAGGACCCATACGCAGTATTTT
j_call: TRBJ2-7; v_call: TRBV7-2; d_call: NA; clone_size: NA; cdr3_aa: CASRDPRAYEQYF; cdr3_nt: TGTGCCAGCAGGGACCCAAGGGCCTACGAGCAGTACTTC
j_call: TRBJ1-1; v_call: TRBV19; d_call: NA; clone_size: many; cdr3_aa: CASSPGLQGGHTEAFF; cdr3_nt: TGTGCCAGTAGTCCAGGCTTACAGGGAGGACACACTGAAGCTTTCTTT
j_call: TRBJ2-7; v_call: TRBV12-3/TRBV12-4; d_call: NA; clone_size: medium-sized; cdr3_aa: CASTRTESTYEQYF; cdr3_nt: TGTGCCAGCACCCGGACAGAGTCCACCTACGAGCAGTACTTC
j_call: TRBJ2-3; v_call: TRBV4-2; d_call: TRBD2; clone_size: many; cdr3_aa: CASSQLSGGAEGDTQYF; cdr3_nt: TGTGCCAGCAGCCAACTCAGCGGGGGGGCCGAGGGAGATACGCAGTATTTT
j_call: TRBJ2-7; v_call: TRBV12-3/TRBV12-4; d_call: NA; clone_size: few; cdr3_aa: CASSFSTEREQYF; cdr3_nt: TGTGCCAGCAGTTTCTCGACTGAGCGAGAGCAGTACTTC
j_call: TRBJ2-7; v_call: TRBV12-3/TRBV12-4; d_call: NA; clone_size: NA; cdr3_aa: CASSFWSDEQYF; cdr3_nt: TGTGCCAGCAGTTTCTGGTCCGACGAGCAGTACTTC
j_call: TRBJ2-7; v_call: TRBV6-1; d_call: NA; clone_size: medium-sized; cdr3_aa: CASSEDSVPTYEQYF; cdr3_nt: TGTGCCAGCAGTGAGGATAGCGTGCCGACCTACGAGCAGTACTTC
j_call: TRBJ1-6; v_call: TRBV18; d_call: NA; clone_size: NA; cdr3_aa: CASSTGKGEPLHF; cdr3_nt: TGTGCCAGCTCAACGGGAAAGGGGGAACCCCTCCACTTT
j_call: TRBJ1-5; v_call: TRBV30; d_call: TRBD1; clone_size: NA; cdr3_aa: CAWSVRSRGDQSQHF; cdr3_nt: TGTGCCTGGAGTGTTAGATCCAGGGGGGATCAGTCCCAGCATTTT
j_call: TRBJ1-2; v_call: TRBV20-1; d_call: TRBD1; clone_size: NA; cdr3_aa: CSAYLQGLDGYTF; cdr3_nt: TGCAGTGCCTACCTACAGGGGTTAGATGGCTACACCTTC
j_call: TRBJ2-7; v_call: TRBV3-1; d_call: NA; clone_size: many; cdr3_aa: CASSQGADAYEQYF; cdr3_nt: TGTGCCAGCAGCCAAGGTGCGGATGCTTACGAGCAGTACTTC
j_call: TRBJ2-3; v_call: TRBV7-9; d_call: NA; clone_size: many; cdr3_aa: CASSSGGSTDTQYF; cdr3_nt: TGTGCCAGCAGCTCCGGGGGTAGCACAGATACGCAGTATTTT
j_call: TRBJ2-5; v_call: TRBV28; d_call: NA; clone_size: many; cdr3_aa: CASGGGAYQETQYF; cdr3_nt: TGTGCCAGCGGGGGTGGGGCCTATCAAGAGACCCAGTACTTC
j_call: TRBJ1-1; v_call: TRBV5-6; d_call: NA; clone_size: many; cdr3_aa: CASSWGALGGAEAFF; cdr3_nt: TGTGCCAGCAGCTGGGGGGCCTTAGGAGGAGCTGAAGCTTTCTTT
j_call: TRBJ1-2; v_call: TRBV20-1; d_call: NA; clone_size: NA; cdr3_aa: CSAITGSPSGYTF; cdr3_nt: TGCAGTGCTATTACAGGAAGCCCTTCTGGCTACACCTTC
j_call: TRBJ1-1; v_call: TRBV6-2/TRBV6-3; d_call: NA; clone_size: few; cdr3_aa: CASSYGRGTEDFF; cdr3_nt: TGTGCCAGCAGTTACGGGAGGGGCACTGAAGATTTCTTT
j_call: TRBJ2-5; v_call: TRBV20-1; d_call: TRBD2; clone_size: NA; cdr3_aa: CSARLAGGPEAKYF; cdr3_nt: TGCAGTGCGCGTCTAGCGGGGGGGCCTGAGGCCAAGTACTTC
j_call: TRBJ1-2; v_call: TRBV9; d_call: NA; clone_size: NA; cdr3_aa: CASSVGRHGAVGYAF; cdr3_nt: TGTGCCAGCAGCGTGGGACGACACGGGGCGGTTGGCTACGCCTTC
j_call: TRBJ1-1; v_call: TRBV19; d_call: NA; clone_size: NA; cdr3_aa: CASSRRMNTEAFF; cdr3_nt: TGTGCCAGTAGTCGACGTATGAACACTGAAGCTTTCTTT
j_call: TRBJ2-7; v_call: TRBV20-1; d_call: TRBD1; clone_size: many; cdr3_aa: CSARDPGQGVHKQYF; cdr3_nt: TGCAGTGCTAGAGACCCGGGACAGGGGGTCCACAAGCAGTACTTC
j_call: TRBJ1-4; v_call: TRBV28; d_call: NA; clone_size: many; cdr3_aa: CASSTKTLSWEKLFF; cdr3_nt: TGTGCCAGCAGTACCAAAACCTTATCATGGGAAAAACTGTTTTTT